The sequence of this TCR beta chain was determined in a study of shared clonotypes between healthy human individuals. The authors loaded 200 ng DNA, about 30,000 T cell genomes, into sorted-subset replicate PCRs. Profiled with immunoSEQ multiplex PCR; TCRdb holds only in-frame clones, not every one. Among roughly 2.5 million clones listed, approximately 92% were seen once. Study-wide results and limits: Only blood underwent sampling, and tissue repertoires likely differ.

Concerning this clone itself: As yet, its antigen is unknown.

The sequenced sample was naive CD4+ T cells sorted from blood. The sample's subset: CD45RA+ positively selected. The clonotype was recovered from a man aged 18 to 30 in good health.

In nucleotides, the CDR3 is TGCGCCAGCAGTGCCACCACAGGGGGCGCGGATACGCAGTATTTT. Translated: CASSATTGGADTQYF. V gene TRBV10-2 combines with J gene TRBJ2-3; 9 positions agree with TRBD1. CDR3 length equals 15 residues. Trimming took 4 bases from V and 6 from J; bases not matched to a gene: 8. Per the germline V gene, CDR1 is WSHSY and CDR2 is SAAADI.